The 2 T cell receptor beta chains below all came from one sample that was sequenced in a study of tumor and adjacent non-tumor tissue in lung cancer. TCRbeta libraries were built with three rounds of nested PCR, modified from ARM-PCR. TCRdb recomputed calls from the multiplex PCR reads with MiXCR, one row per CDR3 protein. The table lists almost 75,000 distinct CDR3 sequences, around two thirds of them singletons. The template was RNA from unsorted bulk tissue. Distant lung tissue was collected more than 3 cm away from the tumor edge. Sample: distant non-tumor lung tissue. These receptors all stem from a woman aged 45 to 65 with non-small cell lung cancer.

Details on this clonotype: Germline is not matched at one junction end, which may reflect a read error. This chain uses TRBV4-2 with TRBJ2-3, with D maybe TRBD2 (6 bases). Germline values: CDR1 LGHNA, CDR2 YNFKEQ. The CDR3 runs to 15 residues. Here the CDR3 reads CACSQDSRGTDKQYF. The CDR3 DNA reads TGTGCCTGCAGCCAAGATTCGCGGGGCACAGATAAGCAGTATTTT.

Concerning this clonotype itself: At one of its ends the junction is not consistent with the germline gene, which may arise from a read error. The CDR3 protein is CVSSWTSGNEQFF. CDR3 nucleotide sequence: TGTGTCAGCAGTTGGACTAGCGGTAATGAGCAGTTCTTC. V and J are TRBV7-9 and TRBJ2-1; 10 nucleotides agree with TRBD2. This CDR3 has 13 amino acids. Germline V gene data show CDR1 as SEHNR and CDR2 as FQNEAQ (reference sequence). The entire variable domain, with the rest obtained from reference TRBV7-9 and TRBJ2-1, is as follows: DTGVSQNPRHKITKRGQNVTFRCDPISEHNRLYWYRQTLGQGPEFLTYFQNEAQLEKSRLLSDRFSAERPKGSFSTLEIQRTEQGDSAMYLCVSSWTSGNEQFFGPGTRLTVL.